This TCR beta chain was identified in a study of T cells expressing NK-cell markers. Following a re-call of the 5' RACE reads, TCRdb has one entry per CDR3 protein and lacks DNA. The specimen's table records about 150,000 distinct CDR3 sequences. The length of the CDR3 is 14 residues. CDR1 and CDR2 from the germline V gene are MGHDK and SYGVNS. The chain links TRBV25-1 to TRBJ2-1; TCRdb names TRBD2, which stays unverified in the absence of DNA. The sequence was obtained from a woman between 50 and 59 years old in good health. Source material: blood T cells: a sorted CD56 or NKG2C T cell subset, CD4+ or CD8+ T cells, or bulk PBMC T cells (not recorded which). The CDR3 sequence is CATRPWEDYNEQFF.